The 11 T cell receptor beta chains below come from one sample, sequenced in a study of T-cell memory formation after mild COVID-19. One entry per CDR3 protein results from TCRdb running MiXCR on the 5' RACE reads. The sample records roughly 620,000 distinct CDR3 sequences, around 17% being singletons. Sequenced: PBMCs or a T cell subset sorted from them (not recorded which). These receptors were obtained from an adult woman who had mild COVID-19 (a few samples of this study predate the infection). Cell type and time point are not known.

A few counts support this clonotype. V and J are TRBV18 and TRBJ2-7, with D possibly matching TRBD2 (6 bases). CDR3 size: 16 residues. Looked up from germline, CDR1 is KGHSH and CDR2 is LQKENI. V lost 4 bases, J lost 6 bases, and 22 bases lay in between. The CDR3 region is CASSQPGVPAPGEQYF. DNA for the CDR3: TGTGCCAGCTCACAACCGGGAGTTCCTGCCCCGGGCGAGCAGTACTTC.

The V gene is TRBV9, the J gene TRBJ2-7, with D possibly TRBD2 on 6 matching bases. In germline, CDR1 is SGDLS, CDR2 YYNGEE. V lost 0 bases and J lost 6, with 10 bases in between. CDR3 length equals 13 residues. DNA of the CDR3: TGTGCCAGCAGCGTAGCTAGCGCTGGCGAGCAGTACTTC. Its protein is CASSVASAGEQYF.

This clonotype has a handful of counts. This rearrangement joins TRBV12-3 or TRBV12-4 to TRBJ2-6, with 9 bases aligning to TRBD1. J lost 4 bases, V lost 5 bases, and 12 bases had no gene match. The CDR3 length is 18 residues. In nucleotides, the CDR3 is TGTGCCAGCAGTCCCACGGACAGGGGAGTAGGAGGGGCCAACGTCCTGACTTTC. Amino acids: CASSPTDRGVGGANVLTF.

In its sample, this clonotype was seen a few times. CDR3 protein: CASSFGLANTGELFF. The CDR3 DNA sequence: TGTGCCAGCAGCTTCGGGTTAGCGAACACCGGGGAGCTGTTTTTT. The rearrangement links TRBV7-9 to TRBJ2-2; D ambiguous. The ends were cut back, 3 bases at V and 0 bases at J, with 8 bases in the middle. Germline V gene data show CDR1 as SEHNR and CDR2 as FQNEAQ (reference sequence). The CDR3 extends over 15 amino acids.

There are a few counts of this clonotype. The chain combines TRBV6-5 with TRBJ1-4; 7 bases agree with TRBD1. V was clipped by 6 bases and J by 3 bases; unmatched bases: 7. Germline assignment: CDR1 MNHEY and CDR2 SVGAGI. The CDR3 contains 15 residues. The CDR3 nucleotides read TGTGCCAGCAGACAGAAGGGGGCGGCTAATGAAAAACTGTTTTTT. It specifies CASRQKGAANEKLFF.

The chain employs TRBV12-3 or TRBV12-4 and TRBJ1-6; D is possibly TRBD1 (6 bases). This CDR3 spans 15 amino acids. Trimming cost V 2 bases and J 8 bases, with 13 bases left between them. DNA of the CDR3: TGTGCCAGCAGTTTAAGGGGGGCTAGGGATTCACCCCTCCACTTT. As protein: CASSLRGARDSPLHF.

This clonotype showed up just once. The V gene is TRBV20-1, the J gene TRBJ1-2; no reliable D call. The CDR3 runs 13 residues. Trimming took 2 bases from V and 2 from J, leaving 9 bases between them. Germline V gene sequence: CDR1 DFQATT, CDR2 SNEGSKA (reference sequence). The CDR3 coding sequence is TGCAGTGCTAGAAGGGTGGAGAACTATGGCTACACCTTC. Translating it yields CSARRVENYGYTF.

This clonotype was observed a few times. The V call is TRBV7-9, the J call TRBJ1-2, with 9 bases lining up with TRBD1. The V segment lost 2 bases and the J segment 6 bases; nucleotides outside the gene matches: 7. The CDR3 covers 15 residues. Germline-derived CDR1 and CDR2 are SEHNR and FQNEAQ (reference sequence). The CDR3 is CASSLITGGENGYTF. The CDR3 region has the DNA TGTGCCAGCAGCTTAATTACAGGGGGCGAGAATGGCTACACCTTC.

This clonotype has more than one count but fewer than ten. The chain's CDR3 is CASSPKTGSSYNEQFF. The DNA of the CDR3 is TGTGCCAGCAGCCCCAAGACAGGGAGCTCCTACAATGAGCAGTTCTTC. The rearrangement uses TRBV7-2 and TRBJ2-1; 7 bases align to TRBD1. The V gene's germline CDR1 is SGHTA and CDR2 FQGNSA. V dropped 5 bases and J dropped 0; count of bases not matched to a gene: 7. There are 16 residues in the CDR3. Filled out from reference TRBV7-2 and TRBJ2-1, the complete variable domain reads GAGVSQSPSNKVTEKGKDVELRCDPISGHTALYWYRQSLGQGLEFLIYFQGNSAPDKSGLPSDRFSAERTGGSVSTLTIQRTQQEDSAVYLCASSPKTGSSYNEQFFGPGTRLTVL.

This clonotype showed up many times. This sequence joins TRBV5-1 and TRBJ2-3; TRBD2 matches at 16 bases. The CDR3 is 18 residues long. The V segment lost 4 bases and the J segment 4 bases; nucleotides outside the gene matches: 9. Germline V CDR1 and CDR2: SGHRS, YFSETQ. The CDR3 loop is CASSLSGTSGGAADTQYF. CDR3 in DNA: TGCGCCAGCAGCCTCTCCGGGACTAGCGGGGGGGCCGCAGATACGCAGTATTTT.

The CDR3 region has the DNA TGTGCCAGCAGCCGTCCTGGGGCGGGGGGCACAGATACGCAGTATTTT. The encoded protein is CASSRPGAGGTDTQYF. V is TRBV7-9 and J is TRBJ2-3; 7 nucleotides line up with TRBD2. Germline V gives CDR1 SEHNR, CDR2 FQNEAQ (reference sequence). The CDR3 is 16 residues long. V lost 5 bases to trimming and J lost 1 base; unmatched junction nucleotides: 9.